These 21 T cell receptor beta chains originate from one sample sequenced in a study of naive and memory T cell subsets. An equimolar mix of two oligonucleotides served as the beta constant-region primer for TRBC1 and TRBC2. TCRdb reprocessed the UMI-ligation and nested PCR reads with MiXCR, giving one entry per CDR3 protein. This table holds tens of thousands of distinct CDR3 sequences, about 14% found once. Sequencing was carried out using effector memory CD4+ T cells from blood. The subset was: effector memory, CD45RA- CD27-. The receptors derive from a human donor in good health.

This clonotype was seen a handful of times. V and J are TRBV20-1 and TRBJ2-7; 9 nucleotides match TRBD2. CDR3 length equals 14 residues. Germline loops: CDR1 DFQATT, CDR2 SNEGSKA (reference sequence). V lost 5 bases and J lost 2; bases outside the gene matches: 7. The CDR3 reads CSAPPSGATYEQYF. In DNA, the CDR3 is TGCAGTGCTCCCCCTAGCGGGGCCACCTACGAGCAGTACTTC.

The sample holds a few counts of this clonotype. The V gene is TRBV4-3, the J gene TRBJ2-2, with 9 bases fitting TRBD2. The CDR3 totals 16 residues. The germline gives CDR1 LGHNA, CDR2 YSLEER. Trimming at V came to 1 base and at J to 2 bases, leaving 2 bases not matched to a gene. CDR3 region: CASSQGLAANTGELFF. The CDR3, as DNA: TGCGCCAGCAGCCAAGGACTAGCGGCCAACACCGGGGAGCTGTTTTTT.

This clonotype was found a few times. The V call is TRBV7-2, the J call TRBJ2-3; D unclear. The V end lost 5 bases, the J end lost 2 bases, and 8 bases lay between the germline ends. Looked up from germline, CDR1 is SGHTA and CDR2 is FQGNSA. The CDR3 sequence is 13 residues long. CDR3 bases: TGTGCCAGCAGCCTGGAGATCACAGATACGCAGTATTTT. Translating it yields CASSLEITDTQYF.

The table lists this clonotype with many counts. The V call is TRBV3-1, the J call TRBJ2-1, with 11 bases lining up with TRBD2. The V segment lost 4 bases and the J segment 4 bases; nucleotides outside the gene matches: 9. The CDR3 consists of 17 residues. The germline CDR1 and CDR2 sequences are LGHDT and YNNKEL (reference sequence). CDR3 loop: CASSRASLAGGYNEQFF. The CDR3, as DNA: TGTGCCAGCAGCCGAGCATCGCTAGCGGGAGGATACAATGAGCAGTTCTTC.

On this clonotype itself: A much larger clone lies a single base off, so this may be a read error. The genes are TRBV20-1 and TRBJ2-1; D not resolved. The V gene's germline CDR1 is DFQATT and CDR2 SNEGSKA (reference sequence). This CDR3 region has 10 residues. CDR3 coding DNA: TGCAGAGCTTTCGGGCCCCATGAGTTCTTC. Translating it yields CRAFGPHEFF.

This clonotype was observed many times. The CDR3 reads CASSYGGTQYF. The DNA of the CDR3 is TGTGCCAGCAGTTACGGGGGGACTCAGTACTTC. V and J are TRBV6-5 and TRBJ2-4; a weak D match, TRBD2 (6 bases). Germline V gene lookup returns CDR1 MNHEY and CDR2 SVGAGI. The CDR3 extends over 11 amino acids. The V gene lost 2 bases and the J gene lost 12 bases, with 8 bases spanning the gap.

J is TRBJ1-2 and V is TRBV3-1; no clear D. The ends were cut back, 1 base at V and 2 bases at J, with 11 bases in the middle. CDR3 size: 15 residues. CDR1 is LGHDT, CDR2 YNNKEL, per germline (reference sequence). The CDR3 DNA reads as TGTGCCAGCAGCCAAGTACTATATGGGAACTATGGCTACACCTTC. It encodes CASSQVLYGNYGYTF.

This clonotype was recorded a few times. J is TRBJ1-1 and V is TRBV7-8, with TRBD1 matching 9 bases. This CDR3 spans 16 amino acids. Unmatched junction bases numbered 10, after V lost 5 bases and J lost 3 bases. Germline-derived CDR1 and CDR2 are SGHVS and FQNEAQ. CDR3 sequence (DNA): TGTGCCAGCAGCCCGGAACCGGGACAGGGCTACACTGAAGCTTTCTTT. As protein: CASSPEPGQGYTEAFF.

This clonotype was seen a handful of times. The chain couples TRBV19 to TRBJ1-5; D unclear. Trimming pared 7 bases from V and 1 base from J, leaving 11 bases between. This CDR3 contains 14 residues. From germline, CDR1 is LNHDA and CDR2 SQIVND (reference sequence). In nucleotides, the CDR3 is TGTGCCAGTACCAACGACCGGAGCAATCAGCCCCAGCATTTT. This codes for CASTNDRSNQPQHF.

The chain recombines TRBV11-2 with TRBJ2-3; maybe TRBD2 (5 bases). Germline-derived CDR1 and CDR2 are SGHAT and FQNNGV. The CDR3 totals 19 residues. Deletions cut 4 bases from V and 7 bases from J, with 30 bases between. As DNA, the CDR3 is TGTGCCAGCAGCTCCATTCGGATCTTATCGGGGTCGGGTTCGAATACGCAGTATTTT. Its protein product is CASSSIRILSGSGSNTQYF.

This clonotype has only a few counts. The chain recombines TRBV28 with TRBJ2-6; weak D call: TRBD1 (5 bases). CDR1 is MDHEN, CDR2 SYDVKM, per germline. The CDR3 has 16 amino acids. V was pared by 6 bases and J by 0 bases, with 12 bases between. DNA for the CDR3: TGTGCCAGCAGACCAGGGTTCTACTCTGGGGCCAACGTCCTGACTTTC. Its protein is CASRPGFYSGANVLTF.

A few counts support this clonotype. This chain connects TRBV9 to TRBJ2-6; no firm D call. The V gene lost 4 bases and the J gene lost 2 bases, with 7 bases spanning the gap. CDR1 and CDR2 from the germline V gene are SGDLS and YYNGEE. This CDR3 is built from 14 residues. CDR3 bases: TGTGCCAGCAGCCCGGCACCTGGGGCCAACGTCCTGACTTTC. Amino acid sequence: CASSPAPGANVLTF.

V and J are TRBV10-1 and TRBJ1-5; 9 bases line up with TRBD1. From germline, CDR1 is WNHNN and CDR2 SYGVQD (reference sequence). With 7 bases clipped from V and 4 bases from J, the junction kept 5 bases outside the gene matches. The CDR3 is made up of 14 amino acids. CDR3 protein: CASNGTGRNQPQHF. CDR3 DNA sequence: TGCGCCAGCAATGGGACAGGGCGGAATCAGCCCCAGCATTTT.

CDR3 in amino acids: CASSRASSVNTQYF. The CDR3 DNA is TGTGCCAGCAGCCGGGCCTCTAGCGTTAATACGCAGTATTTT. The chain recombines TRBV12-3 or TRBV12-4 with TRBJ2-3; TRBD2 is a possible D gene (6 bases). The CDR3 is 14 amino acids. With 6 bases removed from V and 7 bases from J, the gap between germline ends came to 17 bases.

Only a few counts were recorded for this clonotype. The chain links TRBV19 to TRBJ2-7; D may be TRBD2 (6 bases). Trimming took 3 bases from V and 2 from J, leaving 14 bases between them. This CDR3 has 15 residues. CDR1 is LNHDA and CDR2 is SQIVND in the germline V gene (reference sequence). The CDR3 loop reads CASSIQGGGTYEQYF. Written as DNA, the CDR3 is TGTGCCAGTAGTATCCAAGGTGGGGGGACCTACGAGCAGTACTTC.

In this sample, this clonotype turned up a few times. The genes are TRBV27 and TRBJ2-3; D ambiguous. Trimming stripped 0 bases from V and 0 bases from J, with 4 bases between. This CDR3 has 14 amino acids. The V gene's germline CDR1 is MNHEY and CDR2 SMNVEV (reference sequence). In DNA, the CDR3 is TGTGCCAGCAGTTTATCGTCTAGCACAGATACGCAGTATTTT. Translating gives CASSLSSSTDTQYF.

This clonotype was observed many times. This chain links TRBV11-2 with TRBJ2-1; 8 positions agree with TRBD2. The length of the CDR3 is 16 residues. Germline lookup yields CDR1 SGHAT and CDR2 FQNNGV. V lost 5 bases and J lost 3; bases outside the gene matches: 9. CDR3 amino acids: CASSRGLAGYYNEQFF. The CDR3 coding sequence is TGTGCCAGCAGCCGAGGACTAGCCGGTTACTACAATGAGCAGTTCTTC. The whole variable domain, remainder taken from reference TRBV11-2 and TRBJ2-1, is EAGVAQSPRYKIIEKRQSVAFWCNPISGHATLYWYQQILGQGPKLLIQFQNNGVVDDSQLPKDRFSAERLKGVDSTLKIQPAKLEDSAVYLCASSRGLAGYYNEQFFGPGTRLTVL.

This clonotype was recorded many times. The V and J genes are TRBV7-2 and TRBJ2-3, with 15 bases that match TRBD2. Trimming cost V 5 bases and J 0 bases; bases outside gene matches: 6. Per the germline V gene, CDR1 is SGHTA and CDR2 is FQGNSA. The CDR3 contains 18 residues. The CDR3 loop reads CASSHGLAGGESTDTQYF. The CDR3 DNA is TGTGCCAGCAGCCACGGACTAGCGGGAGGGGAAAGCACAGATACGCAGTATTTT.

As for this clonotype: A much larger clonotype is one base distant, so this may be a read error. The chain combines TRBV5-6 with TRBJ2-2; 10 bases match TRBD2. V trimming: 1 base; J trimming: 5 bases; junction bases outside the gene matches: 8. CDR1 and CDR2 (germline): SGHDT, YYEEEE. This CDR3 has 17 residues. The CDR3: CASSLTRLAGGTGELFF. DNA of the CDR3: TGTGCCAGCAGCTTGACGAGACTAGCGGGCGGGACCGGGGAGCTGTTTTTT.

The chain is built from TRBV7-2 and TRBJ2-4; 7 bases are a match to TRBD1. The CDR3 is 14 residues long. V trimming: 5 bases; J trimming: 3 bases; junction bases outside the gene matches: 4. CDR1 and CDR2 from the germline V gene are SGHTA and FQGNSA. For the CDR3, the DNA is TGTGCCAGCAGCGGACAGGACAGCAAAAACATTCAGTACTTC. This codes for CASSGQDSKNIQYF.

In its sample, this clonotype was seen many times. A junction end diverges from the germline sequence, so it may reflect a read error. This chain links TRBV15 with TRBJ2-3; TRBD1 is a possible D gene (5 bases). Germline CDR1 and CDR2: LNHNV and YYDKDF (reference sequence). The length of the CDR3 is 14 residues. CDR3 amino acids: CATGRVYSTDTQYF. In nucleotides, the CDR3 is TGTGCCACCGGCAGGGTCTATAGCACAGATACGCAGTATTTT.